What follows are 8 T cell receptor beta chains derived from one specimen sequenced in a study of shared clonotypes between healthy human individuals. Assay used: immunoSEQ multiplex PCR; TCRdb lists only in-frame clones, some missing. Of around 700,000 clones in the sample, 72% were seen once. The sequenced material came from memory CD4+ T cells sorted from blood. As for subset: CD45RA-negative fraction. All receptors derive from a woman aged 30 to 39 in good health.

CDR3 amino acids: CASSKGEGAAFF. CDR3 coding DNA: TGTGCCAGCAGCAAAGGGGAGGGGGCGGCTTTCTTT. The J gene is TRBJ1-1, the V gene TRBV11-3; 7 bases align to TRBD1. Germline V lookup: CDR1 SGHNT, CDR2 YENEEA. V gave up 5 bases and J gave up 11 bases; unmatched junction bases: 8. This CDR3 has 12 residues.

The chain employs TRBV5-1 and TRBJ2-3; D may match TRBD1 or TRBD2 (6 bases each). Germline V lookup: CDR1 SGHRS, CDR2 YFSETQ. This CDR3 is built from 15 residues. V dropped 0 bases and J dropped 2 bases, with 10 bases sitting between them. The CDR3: CASSLVGGNTDTQYF. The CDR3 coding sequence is TGCGCCAGCAGCTTGGTAGGGGGGAACACAGATACGCAGTATTTT.

The CDR3 here is CASSFRLLAGEPNEQFF. The CDR3 region has the DNA TGTGCCAGCAGTTTTCGTCTTCTAGCGGGAGAACCCAATGAGCAGTTCTTC. This chain joins TRBV28 and TRBJ2-1; 10 bases agree with TRBD2. The V and J ends lost 3 bases and 6 bases, in that order; junction bases with no gene match: 11. In germline, CDR1 is MDHEN, CDR2 SYDVKM. This CDR3 has 17 residues.

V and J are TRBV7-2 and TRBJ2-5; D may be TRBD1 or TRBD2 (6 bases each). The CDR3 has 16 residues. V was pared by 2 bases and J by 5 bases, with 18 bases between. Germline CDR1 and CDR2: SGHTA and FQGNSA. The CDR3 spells CASSLNGGGVSETQYF. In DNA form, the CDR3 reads TGTGCCAGCAGCTTAAACGGAGGGGGAGTATCGGAGACCCAGTACTTC.

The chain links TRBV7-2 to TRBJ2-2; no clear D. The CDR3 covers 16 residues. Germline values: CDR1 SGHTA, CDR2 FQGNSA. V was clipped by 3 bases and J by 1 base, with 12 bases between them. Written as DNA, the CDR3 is TGTGCCAGCAGCTTTGGAGCCCTCGGGAACACCGGGGAGCTGTTTTTT. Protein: CASSFGALGNTGELFF.

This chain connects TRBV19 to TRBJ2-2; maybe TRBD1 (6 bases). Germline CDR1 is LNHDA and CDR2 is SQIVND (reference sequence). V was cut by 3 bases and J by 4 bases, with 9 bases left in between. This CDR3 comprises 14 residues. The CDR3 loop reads CASSINRATGELFF. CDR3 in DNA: TGTGCCAGTAGTATCAACAGGGCCACCGGGGAGCTGTTTTTT.

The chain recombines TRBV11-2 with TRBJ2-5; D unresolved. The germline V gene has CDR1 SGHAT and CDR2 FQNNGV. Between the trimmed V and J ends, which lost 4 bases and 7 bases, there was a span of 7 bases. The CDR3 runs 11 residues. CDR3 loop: CASSSTRTQYF. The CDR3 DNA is TGTGCCAGCAGCTCGACTCGGACCCAGTACTTC.

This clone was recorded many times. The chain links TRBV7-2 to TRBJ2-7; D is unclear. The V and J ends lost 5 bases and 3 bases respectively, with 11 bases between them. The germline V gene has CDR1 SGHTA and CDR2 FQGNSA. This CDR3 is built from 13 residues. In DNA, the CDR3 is TGTGCCAGCAGCCCAGGACCTGGCTACGAGCAGTACTTC. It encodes CASSPGPGYEQYF.